One and the same sample provided the 20 T cell receptor beta chains below, sequenced in a study of T cell clonality in common variable immunodeficiency. Produced via immunoSEQ multiplex PCR; TCRdb's table is partial and in-frame only. The data show around 81,000 clones, none appearing only once, with around 0.8% held by the ten largest. The material sequenced was peripheral blood mononuclear cells. These receptors were collected from a person aged 18 to 75 in good health.

This clone was picked up many times. The CDR3 end is not reached by the read, which stops 3 residues before it; the germline J gene fills it in. This chain links TRBV19 with TRBJ2-2; 9 positions agree with TRBD1. Trimming at V came to 5 bases and at J to 3 bases, leaving 7 bases not matched to a gene. The germline gives CDR1 LNHDA, CDR2 SQIVND (reference sequence). The length of the CDR3 is 16 residues. CDR3 region: CASSDPGQGDTGELFF. The CDR3 DNA, read in part, is TGTGCCAGTAGTGACCCGGGACAGGGTGACACCGGGGAG. Looking up the rest from reference TRBV19 and TRBJ2-2 gives the full variable domain: DGGITQSPKYLFRKEGQNVTLSCEQNLNHDAMYWYRQDPGQGLRLIYYSQIVNDFQKGDIAEGYSVSREKKESFPLTVTSAQKNPTAFYLCASSDPGQGDTGELFFGEGSRLTVL.

This clone was counted many times. The read stops 3 residues short of the end of the CDR3; the missing end is completed from the germline J gene. This chain joins TRBV6-2 or TRBV6-3 and TRBJ2-5; 8 positions match TRBD1. V was pared by 5 bases and J by 4 bases, with 0 bases of the junction left unmatched. CDR3 length: 12 amino acids. Germline V CDR1 and CDR2: MNHEY, SVGEGT. CDR3 sequence reads: CASSGTGETQYF. The sequenced part of the CDR3 DNA is TGTGCCAGCAGTGGGACAGGAGAGACC.

This clone was detected ten times or more. The read gets to within 3 residues of the CDR3 end, and the germline J gene fills in the rest. The chain couples TRBV12-3 or TRBV12-4 to TRBJ2-3; the match to TRBD1 covers 11 bases. J lost 6 bases, V lost 6 bases, and 14 bases had no gene match. The CDR3 is 17 amino acids. The CDR3 reads CASSPTVGTGGPDTQYF. The DNA read from the CDR3 is TGTGCCAGCAGCCCAACCGTAGGGACAGGGGGACCGGATACG.

This clone came up many times. The read gets to within 3 residues of the CDR3 end, and the germline J gene fills in the rest. The chain links TRBV3-1 (or the pseudogene TRBV3-2) to TRBJ2-7; TRBD1 aligns across 8 bases. J lost 4 bases, V lost 1 base, and 3 bases had no gene match. The CDR3 has 14 amino acids. Looked up from germline, CDR1 is LGHDT and CDR2 is YNNKEL (reference sequence). The CDR3 here is CASSQAGDRYEQYF. The covered CDR3 bases are TGTGCCAGCAGCCAAGCCGGGGACAGGTACGAG.

In its sample, this clone was seen many times. The CDR3 goes on 3 residues after the read ends, and that part is filled in from the germline J gene. This rearrangement joins TRBV30 to TRBJ2-5; TRBD1 matches at 8 bases. J gave up 5 bases and V 2 bases, and 7 bases lay outside the gene matches. The CDR3 has 14 residues. Germline V gene sequence: CDR1 GTSNPN, CDR2 SVGIG (reference sequence). The sequenced CDR3 bases are TGTGCCTGGAGTCCCGACAGGGGTGGGGAGACC. Translating it yields CAWSPDRGGET. The CDR3 reads in full as CAWSPDRGGETQYF.

This clone was recorded many times. Sequencing ends 3 residues short of the CDR3 end; the germline J gene provides the rest. The chain joins TRBV29-1 to TRBJ2-2, with TRBD1 matching 7 bases. Germline V gives CDR1 SQVTM, CDR2 ANQGSEA. Trimming took 5 bases from V and 6 from J; bases not matched to a gene: 6. The CDR3 consists of 13 residues. CDR3 sequence: CSVSAGGAGELFF. The CDR3 DNA, read in part, is TGCAGCGTTTCTGCAGGGGGTGCCGGGGAG.

In its sample, this clone was seen many times. The read terminates 3 residues before the CDR3 end, so the remaining end is supplied by the germline J gene. This sequence joins TRBV11-3 and TRBJ2-1, with 9 positions matching TRBD1. V trimming: 7 bases; J trimming: 7 bases; junction bases outside the gene matches: 8. Germline V gives CDR1 SGHNT, CDR2 YENEEA. This CDR3 has 14 amino acids. The covered CDR3 bases are TGTGCCAGCACCCCGGGACAGGGTAATAATGAG. It codes for CASTPGQGNNE. The CDR3 as a whole reads CASTPGQGNNEQFF.

This clone was seen repeatedly, ten times or more. The CDR3 end lies 3 residues beyond the end of the read and is filled in from the germline J gene. V and J are TRBV20-1 and TRBJ2-3, with 10 bases identical to TRBD2. The CDR3 is made up of 15 amino acids. Germline V gene sequence: CDR1 DFQATT, CDR2 SNEGSKA (reference sequence). Unmatched junction bases numbered 4, after V lost 0 bases and J lost 4 bases. CDR3 DNA, as far as it was read: TGCAGTGCTAGAGATCTAGCGGGAGTGTCAGATACG. Its translation is CSARDLAGVSDT. The whole CDR3 sequence reads CSARDLAGVSDTQYF.

In this sample, this clone turned up many times. The CDR3 end lies 3 residues beyond the end of the read and is filled in from the germline J gene. The J gene is TRBJ2-2, the V gene TRBV10-1, with D perhaps matching TRBD2 (6 bases). Trimming removed 8 bases at V and 6 bases at J, with 13 bases between. Germline V gives CDR1 WNHNN, CDR2 SYGVQD (reference sequence). The CDR3 is made up of 13 amino acids. The CDR3 here is CASGGSGAGELFF. Incomplete CDR3 DNA: TGCGCCAGCGGGGGGTCCGGCGCCGGGGAG.

In its sample, this clone was seen many times. The CDR3 end is not reached by the read, which stops 3 residues before it; the germline J gene fills it in. The chain employs TRBV7-3 and TRBJ2-3, with 7 bases fitting TRBD2. Germline V gene lookup returns CDR1 SGHTA and CDR2 FQGTGA. This CDR3 spans 14 amino acids. V shed 2 bases and J 5 bases; nucleotides not matched to a gene: 4. The CDR3: CASSLGRGLDTQYF. Incomplete CDR3 DNA: TGTGCCAGCAGCTTAGGGAGGGGCTTAGATACG.

This clone was detected many times. The read stops 3 residues short of the end of the CDR3; the missing end is completed from the germline J gene. This chain joins TRBV18 and TRBJ1-2, with TRBD1 as a possible D gene (5 bases). This CDR3 region has 12 residues. Germline V gene sequence: CDR1 KGHSH, CDR2 LQKENI. CDR3 sequence: CASSPPGRGYTF. Partial CDR3 DNA: TGTGCCAGCTCACCACCGGGGCGAGGC.

This clone was seen ten or more times. The CDR3 end is not reached by the read, which stops 3 residues before it; the germline J gene fills it in. The chain uses TRBV5-1 and TRBJ2-1, with TRBD2 identical over 10 bases. Germline loops: CDR1 SGHRS, CDR2 YFSETQ. This CDR3 has 15 residues. V lost 3 bases, J lost 3 bases, and 3 bases stayed unmatched. CDR3 residues: CASSSLAGSYNEQFF. The sequenced part of the CDR3 DNA is TGCGCCAGCAGCTCACTAGCGGGAAGCTACAATGAG. The full variable domain, in which reference TRBV5-1 and TRBJ2-1 provide the parts outside the CDR3, is KAGVTQTPRYLIKTRGQQVTLSCSPISGHRSVSWYQQTPGQGLQFLFEYFSETQRNKGNFPGRFSGRQFSNSRSEMNVSTLELGDSALYLCASSSLAGSYNEQFFGPGTRLTVL.

This clone was counted at least ten times. With the read ending 3 residues before the CDR3 end, the germline J gene is used to fill in that end. The V call is TRBV12-5, the J call TRBJ2-1; the match to TRBD2 covers 7 bases. The germline CDR1 and CDR2 sequences are LGHNT and FRNRAP. The CDR3 spans 15 residues. J was trimmed by 7 bases and V by 1 base; bases with no gene match: 7. The chain's CDR3 is CASGLALPGGNEQFF. The covered CDR3 bases are TGTGCTAGTGGTTTGGCTCTCCCGGGGGGTAATGAG.

This clone came up many times. The read terminates 3 residues before the CDR3 end, so the remaining end is supplied by the germline J gene. The rearrangement uses TRBV13 and TRBJ2-3; TRBD1 is a possible D gene (6 bases). Trimming took off 5 bases at V and 2 bases at J, with 29 bases between the two ends. CDR3 size: 20 residues. CDR1 PRHDT and CDR2 FYEKMQ come from the germline V gene (reference sequence). The sequenced part of the CDR3 DNA is TGTGCCAGCAGCCGGTGGGGGCGCGGAGTAGGAGAGGGTATCACAGATACG. Translated, it gives CASSRWGRGVGEGITDT. The entire CDR3 protein is CASSRWGRGVGEGITDTQYF.

Details on this clone: The read halts 3 residues ahead of the CDR3 end, with the missing end drawn from the germline J gene. The chain employs TRBV19 and TRBJ2-1; 11 nucleotides agree with TRBD1. CDR3 length: 14 residues. J gave up 3 bases and V 8 bases, and 3 bases lay outside the gene matches. CDR1 is LNHDA, CDR2 SQIVND, per germline (reference sequence). The CDR3 DNA, read in part, is TGTGCCAGTTCCGGGACAGGGGGCTACAATGAG. It yields the protein CASSGTGGYNE. The whole CDR3 region reads CASSGTGGYNEQFF.

This clone was counted at least ten times. The read finishes 3 residues shy of the CDR3 end, and the germline J gene is used to complete it. This sequence joins TRBV5-4 and TRBJ2-4; D might be TRBD1 (5 bases). Trimming shortened V by 4 bases and J by 5 bases, and 16 bases separated the two germline ends. Germline values: CDR1 SGHNT, CDR2 YYREEE (reference sequence). The CDR3 has 15 residues. The CDR3 bases that were read are TGTGCCAGCAGCCCGGGCTCAGGGATGGAAAACATT. Its protein product is CASSPGSGMENI. The complete CDR3 protein is CASSPGSGMENIQYF.

This clone turned up a few times. Read sequence stops 3 residues before the CDR3 end, and the germline J gene provides the missing end. The chain recombines TRBV25-1 with TRBJ1-2, with 9 bases fitting TRBD1. Germline V gene data show CDR1 as MGHDK and CDR2 as SYGVNS. The CDR3 totals 15 residues. V gave up 3 bases and J gave up 3 bases; unmatched junction bases: 5. The CDR3 here is CASSERTGADYGYTF. The CDR3 bases that were read are TGTGCCAGCAGTGAGCGGACAGGGGCGGACTATGGC.

This clone occurred many times. Sequencing ends 3 residues short of the CDR3 end; the germline J gene provides the rest. The J gene is TRBJ2-2, the V gene TRBV19; 7 bases agree with TRBD1. CDR1 is LNHDA, CDR2 SQIVND, per germline (reference sequence). This CDR3 has 19 amino acids. With V trimmed by 3 bases and J by 6 bases, 19 bases remained unmatched. Here the CDR3 reads CASSIQRGPSEGNAGELFF. The covered CDR3 bases are TGTGCCAGTAGTATTCAAAGGGGGCCGAGTGAAGGTAACGCCGGGGAG.

This clone was recorded many times. The DNA ends 3 residues before the CDR3 does, and the rest of the CDR3 is filled in from the germline J gene. This chain joins TRBV2 and TRBJ1-4; D might be TRBD1 (5 bases). The ends were cut back, 7 bases at V and 4 bases at J, with 16 bases in the middle. Germline V gene lookup returns CDR1 SNHLY and CDR2 FYNNEI. This CDR3 has 15 amino acids. The CDR3 sequence is CASNSRQKNNEKLFF. The CDR3 DNA, read in part, is TGTGCCAGCAATTCCCGACAGAAGAATAATGAAAAA.

This clone showed up many times. The read terminates 3 residues before the CDR3 end, so the remaining end is supplied by the germline J gene. The gene calls are TRBV19 and TRBJ2-6; 8 positions match TRBD2. The J segment lost 1 base and the V segment lost 4 bases, leaving 6 bases of the junction unmatched. Germline values: CDR1 LNHDA, CDR2 SQIVND (reference sequence). The CDR3 spans 17 residues. CDR3 sequence: CASSTLSGVSGANVLTF. CDR3 DNA, as far as it was read: TGTGCCAGTAGTACTCTTAGCGGGGTATCTGGGGCCAACGTC.